Each of the 18 T cell receptor beta chains below was sequenced from the same sample in a study of blood T cell repertoires in COVID-19. Profiling relied on immunoSEQ multiplex PCR, and the TCRdb table lists in-frame clones only, not all of them. The sample consists of more than 100,000 clones, under 90% of them appearing once. The sample comprised PBMCs or T cells enriched from blood (not recorded which). The receptors come from a man in his forties or fifties with acute COVID-19.

The rearrangement links TRBV27 to TRBJ1-2; a weak D match, TRBD1 (5 bases). Trimming left V 6 bases short and J 7 bases short, with 12 bases between. CDR3 length: 12 amino acids. Germline-derived CDR1 and CDR2 are MNHEY and SMNVEV (reference sequence). The CDR3 loop reads CASRGDFFGYTF. CDR3 sequence (DNA): TGTGCCAGCAGAGGGGACTTTTTTGGCTACACCTTC.

This sequence joins TRBV10-3 and TRBJ2-1; 12 nucleotides agree with TRBD2. The germline gives CDR1 ENHRY, CDR2 SYGVKD. The CDR3 consists of 16 residues. The V and J ends lost 3 bases and 9 bases, in that order; junction bases with no gene match: 9. For the CDR3, the DNA is TGTGCCATCAGTGAACGGCTAGCGGGGGGGCCAGTTGAGCAGTTCTTC. Translated, it gives CAISERLAGGPVEQFF.

This sequence joins TRBV7-3 and TRBJ2-5, with D possibly being TRBD1 (5 bases). V lost 6 bases and J lost 1, with 12 bases in between. The CDR3 sequence is 14 residues long. From germline, CDR1 is SGHTA and CDR2 FQGTGA. Here the CDR3 DNA reads TGTGCCAGCAGTTTGATGGGGCTCCAAGAGACCCAGTACTTC. Protein: CASSLMGLQETQYF.

This clone has only a few counts. The chain combines TRBV5-1 with TRBJ1-1, with 8 nucleotides matching TRBD1. The CDR3 is 15 amino acids. With 4 bases clipped from V and 1 base from J, the junction kept 6 bases outside the gene matches. Germline values: CDR1 SGHRS, CDR2 YFSETQ. CDR3 bases: TGCGCCAGCAGCCTTGACAGGGGCTGGAACACTGAAGCTTTCTTT. Translation: CASSLDRGWNTEAFF. Based on the CDR3 plus reference TRBV5-1 and TRBJ1-1, the full variable domain is KAGVTQTPRYLIKTRGQQVTLSCSPISGHRSVSWYQQTPGQGLQFLFEYFSETQRNKGNFPGRFSGRQFSNSRSEMNVSTLELGDSALYLCASSLDRGWNTEAFFGQGTRLTVV.

The chain is built from TRBV19 and TRBJ1-1; possibly TRBD1 for D (5 bases). This CDR3 comprises 13 residues. Germline V gene sequence: CDR1 LNHDA, CDR2 SQIVND (reference sequence). V was pared by 5 bases and J by 2 bases, with 9 bases between. The CDR3 reads CASSEGLNTEAFF. CDR3 sequence (DNA): TGTGCCAGTAGTGAGGGACTAAACACTGAAGCTTTCTTT.

This clone came up a few times. J is TRBJ2-7 and V is TRBV4-2; perhaps TRBD2 as D (6 bases). This CDR3 has 17 amino acids. Germline V gene lookup returns CDR1 LGHNA and CDR2 YNFKEQ. The V end lost 4 bases, the J end lost 2 bases, and 21 bases lay between the germline ends. The CDR3, as DNA: TGTGCCAGCAGCCCCGCGGTCAGCGGCGGGGCGGCCTACGAGCAGTACTTC. Translating it yields CASSPAVSGGAAYEQYF.

V and J are TRBV29-1 and TRBJ2-3, with 9 bases aligning to TRBD2. Germline CDR1 is SQVTM and CDR2 is ANQGSEA. The CDR3 has 15 amino acids. Trimming at V came to 7 bases and at J to 0 bases, leaving 8 bases not matched to a gene. In nucleotides, the CDR3 is TGCAGCGCACCCGGGACTAGCCTTAGCACAGATACGCAGTATTTT. It encodes CSAPGTSLSTDTQYF.

The chain is built from TRBV6-5 and TRBJ1-5; 7 nucleotides match TRBD1. The CDR3 consists of 15 residues. Germline assignment: CDR1 MNHEY and CDR2 SVGAGI. V dropped 4 bases and J dropped 6; count of bases not matched to a gene: 9. The CDR3 here is CASSSDREVSQPQHF. CDR3 DNA sequence: TGTGCCAGCAGTTCTGACAGGGAGGTAAGTCAGCCCCAGCATTTT.

V usage is TRBV2 and J usage is TRBJ2-2; 7 nucleotides align to TRBD1. The CDR3 length is 17 residues. V was pared by 1 base and J by 0 bases, with 5 bases of the junction left unmatched. Germline loops: CDR1 SNHLY, CDR2 FYNNEI. The CDR3 sequence is CASSEGQGVSNTGELFF. CDR3 coding DNA: TGTGCCAGCAGTGAAGGGCAGGGGGTATCGAACACCGGGGAGCTGTTTTTT.

Many counts were recorded for this clone. V and J are TRBV6-5 and TRBJ2-6; D call uncertain. Trimming stripped 8 bases from V and 1 base from J, with 6 bases between. Germline CDR1 and CDR2: MNHEY and SVGAGI. The CDR3 runs to 13 residues. The CDR3 spells CASRSSGANVLTF. CDR3 bases: TGTGCCAGCCGGTCATCTGGGGCCAACGTCCTGACTTTC.

The V gene is TRBV2, the J gene TRBJ1-1; perhaps TRBD1 as D (5 bases). Germline lookup yields CDR1 SNHLY and CDR2 FYNNEI. The germline V and J ends were trimmed by 8 bases and 1 base, with 14 bases remaining between them. The length of the CDR3 is 14 residues. This CDR3 is CASGGGEPNTEAFF. Written as DNA, the CDR3 is TGTGCCAGCGGAGGAGGGGAGCCGAACACTGAAGCTTTCTTT.

CDR3 sequence reads: CASSKRQDYYGYTF. CDR3 coding DNA: TGTGCCAGCAGTAAGAGACAGGATTACTATGGCTACACCTTC. The rearrangement links TRBV27 to TRBJ1-2; perhaps TRBD1 as D (6 bases). The V and J ends lost 5 bases and 3 bases respectively, with 13 bases between them. The CDR3 runs to 14 residues. CDR1 and CDR2 from the germline V gene are MNHEY and SMNVEV (reference sequence).

The chain has TRBV7-9 and TRBJ2-3; the match to TRBD2 covers 7 bases. CDR1 is SEHNR, CDR2 FQNEAQ, per germline (reference sequence). J gave up 3 bases and V 3 bases, and 0 bases lay outside the gene matches. This CDR3 spans 13 amino acids. CDR3 coding DNA: TGTGCCAGCAGCTTCGGGGGGACAGATACGCAGTATTTT. Its protein is CASSFGGTDTQYF.

The rearrangement joins TRBV27 to TRBJ1-5; D not certain. The CDR3 length is 15 residues. The germline V gene has CDR1 MNHEY and CDR2 SMNVEV (reference sequence). The V and J ends lost 6 bases and 2 bases respectively, with 14 bases between them. CDR3 loop: CASRVSGLGNQPQHF. CDR3 DNA sequence: TGTGCCAGCAGGGTATCGGGGTTAGGCAATCAGCCCCAGCATTTT.

The chain employs TRBV14 and TRBJ2-1; D is possibly TRBD1 (5 bases). Trimming removed 4 bases from V and 7 bases from J, with 11 bases in between. CDR3 size: 13 residues. CDR1 SGHDN and CDR2 FVKESK come from the germline V gene. This chain's CDR3 is CASSLLGVNEQFF. DNA for the CDR3: TGTGCCAGCAGCCTTTTAGGGGTAAATGAGCAGTTCTTC.

The rearrangement links TRBV4-2 to TRBJ2-2; weak D call: TRBD1 (5 bases). CDR3 length: 18 amino acids. V lost 3 bases to trimming and J lost 4 bases, with 21 bases between them. CDR1 LGHNA and CDR2 YNFKEQ come from the germline V gene. This CDR3 is CASSQVLTRDSSTGELFF. Written as DNA, the CDR3 is TGTGCCAGCAGCCAGGTACTCACCAGGGATAGTAGCACCGGGGAGCTGTTTTTT.

This clone has a single count. This chain connects TRBV28 to TRBJ2-1, with 8 bases lining up with TRBD2. V was pared by 2 bases and J by 0 bases, with 9 bases of the junction left unmatched. Per the germline V gene, CDR1 is MDHEN and CDR2 is SYDVKM. The CDR3 extends over 18 amino acids. This chain's CDR3 is CASSLGWSSGSSYNEQFF. For the CDR3, the DNA is TGTGCCAGCAGTTTAGGGTGGTCGAGCGGGAGCTCCTACAATGAGCAGTTCTTC.

The J gene is TRBJ1-6, the V gene TRBV30, with TRBD1 identical over 7 bases. This CDR3 has 13 residues. V trimming: 5 bases; J trimming: 6 bases; junction bases outside the gene matches: 4. CDR1 is GTSNPN, CDR2 SVGIG, per germline (reference sequence). The DNA of the CDR3 is TGTGCCTGGGGGACAGCAATTAATTCACCCCTCCACTTT. It codes for CAWGTAINSPLHF.